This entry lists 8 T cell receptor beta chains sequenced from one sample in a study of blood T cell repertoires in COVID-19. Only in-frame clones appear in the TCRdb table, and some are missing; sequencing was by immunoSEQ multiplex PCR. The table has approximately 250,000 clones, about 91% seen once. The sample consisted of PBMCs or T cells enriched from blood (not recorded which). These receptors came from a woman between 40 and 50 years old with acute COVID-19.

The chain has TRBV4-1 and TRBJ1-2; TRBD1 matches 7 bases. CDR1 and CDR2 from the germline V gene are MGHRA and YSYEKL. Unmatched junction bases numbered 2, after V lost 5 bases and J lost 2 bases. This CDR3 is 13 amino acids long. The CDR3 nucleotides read TGCGCCAGCAGCGAACAGGGGAACTATGGCTACACCTTC. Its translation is CASSEQGNYGYTF.

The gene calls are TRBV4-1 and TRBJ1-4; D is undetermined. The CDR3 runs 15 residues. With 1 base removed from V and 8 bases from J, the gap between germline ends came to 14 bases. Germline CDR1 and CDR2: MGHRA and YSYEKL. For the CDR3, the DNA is TGCGCCAGCAGCCAAGGGCCGGGGTCGGGGGAAAAACTGTTTTTT. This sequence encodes CASSQGPGSGEKLFF.

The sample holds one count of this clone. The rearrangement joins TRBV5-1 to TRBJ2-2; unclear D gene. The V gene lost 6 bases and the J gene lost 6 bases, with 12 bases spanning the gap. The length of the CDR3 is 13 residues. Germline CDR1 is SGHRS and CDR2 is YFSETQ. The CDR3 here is CASTPLVPGELFF. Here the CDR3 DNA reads TGCGCCAGCACCCCATTAGTTCCCGGGGAGCTGTTTTTT.

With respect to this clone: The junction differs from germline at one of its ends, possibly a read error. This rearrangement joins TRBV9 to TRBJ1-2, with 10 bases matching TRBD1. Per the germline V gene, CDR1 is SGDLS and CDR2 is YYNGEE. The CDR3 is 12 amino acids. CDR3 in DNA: TGTGCCAGCAGCGTAGGAGACAGGGGGCCCCTCTTC. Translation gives CASSVGDRGPLF. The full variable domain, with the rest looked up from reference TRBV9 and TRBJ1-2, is DSGVTQTPKHLITATGQRVTLRCSPRSGDLSVYWYQQSLDQGLQFLIQYYNGEERAKGNILERFSAQQFPDLHSELNLSSLELGDSALYFCASSVGDRGPLFGSGTRLTVV.

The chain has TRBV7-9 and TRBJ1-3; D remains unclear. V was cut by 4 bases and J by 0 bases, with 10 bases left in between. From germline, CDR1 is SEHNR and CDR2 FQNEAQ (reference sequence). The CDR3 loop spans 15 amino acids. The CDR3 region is CASSSPMISGNTIYF. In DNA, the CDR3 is TGTGCCAGCAGCTCACCTATGATCTCTGGAAACACCATATATTTT. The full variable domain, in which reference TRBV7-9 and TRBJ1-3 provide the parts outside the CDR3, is DTGVSQNPRHKITKRGQNVTFRCDPISEHNRLYWYRQTLGQGPEFLTYFQNEAQLEKSRLLSDRFSAERPKGSFSTLEIQRTEQGDSAMYLCASSSPMISGNTIYFGEGSWLTVV.

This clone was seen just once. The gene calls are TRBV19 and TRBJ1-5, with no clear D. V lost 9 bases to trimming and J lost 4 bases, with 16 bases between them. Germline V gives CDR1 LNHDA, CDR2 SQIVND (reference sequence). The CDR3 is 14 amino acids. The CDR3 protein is CASGVDHRNQPQHF. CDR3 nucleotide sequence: TGTGCCAGCGGGGTTGATCACCGGAATCAGCCCCAGCATTTT. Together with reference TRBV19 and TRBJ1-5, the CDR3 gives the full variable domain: DGGITQSPKYLFRKEGQNVTLSCEQNLNHDAMYWYRQDPGQGLRLIYYSQIVNDFQKGDIAEGYSVSREKKESFPLTVTSAQKNPTAFYLCASGVDHRNQPQHFGDGTRLSIL.

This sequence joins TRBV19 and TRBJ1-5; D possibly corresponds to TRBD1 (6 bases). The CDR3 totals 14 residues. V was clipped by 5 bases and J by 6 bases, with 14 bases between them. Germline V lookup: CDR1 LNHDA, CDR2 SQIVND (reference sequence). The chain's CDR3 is CASSGGAIGQPQHF. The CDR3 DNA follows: TGTGCCAGTAGTGGGGGGGCGATCGGTCAGCCCCAGCATTTT.

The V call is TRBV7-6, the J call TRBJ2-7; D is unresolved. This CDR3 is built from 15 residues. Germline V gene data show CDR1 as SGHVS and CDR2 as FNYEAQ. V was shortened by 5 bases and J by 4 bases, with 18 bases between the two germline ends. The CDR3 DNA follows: TGTGCCAGCAGCCGCTCGACCCAGGCACTTTACGAGCAGTACTTC. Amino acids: CASSRSTQALYEQYF.